In this sample, the clone carrying this T cell receptor beta chain turned up a few times. What it recognizes is unknown. Germline CDR1 and CDR2: MNHEY and SMNVEV (reference sequence). The CDR3 sequence is 15 residues long. Trimming cost V 6 bases and J 6 bases; bases outside gene matches: 10. Researchers amplified the TCR beta CDR3 regions from RNA transcripts. TCR CDR3 regions were first amplified by RT-PCR with HTBI primers. Using its own MiXCR run on the multiplex PCR reads, TCRdb lists one record per CDR3 protein. In the table there are around 610,000 distinct CDR3 sequences, roughly 14% of which are singletons. Lactation, pregnancy, other autoimmune disease or uncontrolled infection led to exclusion of patients. Thyroid ultrasound and orbital computed tomography, with clinical symptoms and serum thyroxine and TRAb, informed diagnoses. The data originate from a study of T cells in Graves' hyperthyroidism and ophthalmopathy. Findings of the study overall: Patients with ophthalmopathy were separated from those with stable hyperthyroidism by a 13 V-J model. Blood also contained most expanded thyroid clonotypes above 0.001.

The chain uses TRBV27 and TRBJ2-1, with 8 bases fitting TRBD2. Sequencing was done on a sample of blood. The receptor's source is a woman in her thirties or forties with Graves' ophthalmopathy. The DNA of the CDR3 is TGTGCCAGCAGAACAGGGACTAGTGTCCTCAATGAGCAGTTCTTC. Translating it yields CASRTGTSVLNEQFF.